The present entry profiles one T cell receptor beta chain with its context. The antigen remains unidentified. Clones were read by immunoSEQ multiplex PCR, and TCRdb kept only the in-frame ones, dropping some. The repertoire holds tens of thousands of clones, with approximately 89% as singletons. The data derive from a study of OX40 agonist ivuxolimab in advanced cancers. Study information: Three patients showed partial responses: one hepatocellular carcinoma and two cutaneous melanoma cases.

Points from the study as a whole: The study did not work out the antigen specificity of the expanded peripheral T cells. The study observed clonal expansion of CD4+ and CD8+ blood T cells by week 6 at 0.1 to 3.0 mg/kg.

With 3 bases clipped from V and 6 bases from J, the junction kept 7 bases outside the gene matches. This CDR3 is built from 15 residues. Germline CDR1 WSHSY, CDR2 SAAADI. The chain is built from TRBV10-2 and TRBJ2-3; 9 nucleotides match TRBD2. The sequence was collected from an adult with an advanced solid tumor such as melanoma, head and neck, liver or kidney cancer. This specimen consisted of CD4+ or CD8+ T cells sorted from blood, obtained in a trial of the OX40 agonist ivuxolimab. CDR3 bases: TGCGCCAGCAGTGATGCGGGAGGGCCCTGGGATACGCAGTATTTT. Residues: CASSDAGGPWDTQYF.